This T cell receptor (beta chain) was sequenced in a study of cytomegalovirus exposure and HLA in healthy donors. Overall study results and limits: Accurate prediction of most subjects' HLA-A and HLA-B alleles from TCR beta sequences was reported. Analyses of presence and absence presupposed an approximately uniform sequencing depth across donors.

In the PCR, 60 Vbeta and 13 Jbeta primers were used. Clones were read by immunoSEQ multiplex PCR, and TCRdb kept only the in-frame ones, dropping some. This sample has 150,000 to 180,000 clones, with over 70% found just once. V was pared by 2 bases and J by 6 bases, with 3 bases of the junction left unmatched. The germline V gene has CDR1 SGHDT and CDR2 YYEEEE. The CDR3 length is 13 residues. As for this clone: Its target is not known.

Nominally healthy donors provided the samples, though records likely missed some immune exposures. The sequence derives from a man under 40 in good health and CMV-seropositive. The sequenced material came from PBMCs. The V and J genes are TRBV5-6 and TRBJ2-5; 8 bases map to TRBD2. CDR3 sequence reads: CASSFGGEKTQYF. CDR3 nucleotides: TGTGCCAGCAGCTTCGGGGGGGAAAAGACCCAGTACTTC.